Given below is one T cell receptor (beta chain) in context. This sample was included in a study of blood T cell repertoires in COVID-19. Study-wide context: Italy, Spain and the United States were the sources of the convalescent and acute COVID-19 samples. From T cells, B-cell-depleted T cells, or PBMCs came the material, which was cDNA or gDNA.

CDR3 length: 17 residues. Deletions cut 0 bases from V and 2 bases from J, with 15 bases between. Germline V gene sequence: CDR1 SGDLS, CDR2 YYNGEE. Per the study methods: Nucleated cell number was recorded as an estimate derived from reference gene primer amplification. Assay: immunoSEQ multiplex PCR; the TCRdb copy retains only in-frame clones and omits some. D and trimming come from the DNA, and the V and J calls and clone size come from that table. Of about 70,000 clones listed, roughly nine tenths are singletons. Specimen: peripheral blood. The chain couples TRBV9 to TRBJ2-1, with D maybe TRBD2 (5 bases). This TCR was recovered from a man in his 70s with active COVID-19. The CDR3: CASSVGLAPRPYNEQFF. Here the CDR3 DNA reads TGTGCCAGCAGCGTAGGGCTAGCCCCCCGCCCCTACAATGAGCAGTTCTTC.